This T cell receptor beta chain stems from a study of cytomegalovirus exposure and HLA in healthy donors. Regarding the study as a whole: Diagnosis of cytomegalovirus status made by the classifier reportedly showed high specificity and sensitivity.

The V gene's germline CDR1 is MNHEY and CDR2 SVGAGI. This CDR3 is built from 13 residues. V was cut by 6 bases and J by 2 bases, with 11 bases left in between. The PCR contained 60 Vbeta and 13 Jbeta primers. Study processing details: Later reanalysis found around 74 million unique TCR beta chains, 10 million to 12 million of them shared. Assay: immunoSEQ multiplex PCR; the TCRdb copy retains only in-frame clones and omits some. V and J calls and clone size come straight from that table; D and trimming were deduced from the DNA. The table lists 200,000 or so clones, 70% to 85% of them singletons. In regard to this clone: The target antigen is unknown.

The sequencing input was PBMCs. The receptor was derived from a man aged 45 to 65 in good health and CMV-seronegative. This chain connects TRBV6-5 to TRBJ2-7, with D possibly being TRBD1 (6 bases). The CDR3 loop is CASRHWDTYEQYF. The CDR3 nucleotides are TGTGCCAGCAGGCATTGGGACACCTACGAGCAGTACTTC.